The entry that follows covers one TCR beta chain sequence. This sample is part of a study of glioma-infiltrating T cells. Germline V gene sequence: CDR1 MNHEY, CDR2 SVGEGT. The CDR3 spans 15 residues. Trimming took off 4 bases at V and 0 bases at J, with 13 bases between the two ends. Using RNA template, CDR3s of TCR alpha and beta were amplified with iRepertoire arm-PCR. For one-step reverse transcription and amplification, roughly 95-450 ng of tissue mRNA or PBMC total RNA was used. TCRdb re-called the multiplex PCR reads through MiXCR, storing one row per CDR3 protein. The top ten hold roughly a fifth of the sample, which has about 140,000 distinct CDR3 sequences, approximately 40% seen once.

This clonotype was obtained from a human donor with low-grade glioma or glioblastoma, undergoing nonglioma brain surgery, or in good health (not recorded which). Material: glioma tissue, nonneoplastic brain tissue, or PBMCs (not recorded which). The chain employs TRBV6-2 or TRBV6-3 and TRBJ2-7; D is tentatively TRBD1 or TRBD2 (5 bases each). DNA for the CDR3: TGTGCCAGCAGTTCCTCGGCAGGGAGCTCCTACGAGCAGTACTTC. It specifies CASSSSAGSSYEQYF.